The 25 T cell receptor beta chains below all came from one sample that was sequenced in a study of vaccination and CD4 T cells after COVID-19. The Oncomine TCR Beta short-read assay sequenced DNA from cultured CD4+ T cells. TCRdb re-derived calls from the PCR reads in MiXCR, one entry per CDR3 protein. This sample has several thousand distinct CDR3 sequences, with 56% found just once. For these TCRs, the target antigens are not known. Specified treatment: approximately nine-day PBMC culture with coronavirus spike peptide pools or control peptides (ViraFEST assay). What was sequenced was CD4+ T cells from blood, cultured in vitro. The source of these receptors is a human donor who had recovered from COVID-19.

This chain uses TRBV16 with TRBJ1-2; D unclear. The CDR3 covers 15 residues. Trimming pared 0 bases from V and 1 base from J, leaving 9 bases between. CDR1 is KGHSY, CDR2 FQNENV, per germline. CDR3 sequence reads: CASSQSRADNYGYTF. The CDR3 nucleotides read TGTGCCAGCAGCCAATCGAGAGCGGATAACTATGGCTACACCTTC.

The V call is TRBV7-8, the J call TRBJ1-1; weak D call: TRBD1 (5 bases). CDR1 SGHVS and CDR2 FQNEAQ come from the germline V gene. V was pared by 4 bases and J by 2 bases, with 14 bases between. The CDR3 is 15 residues long. The CDR3 DNA reads TGTGCCAGCAGCTCCATACGGGGGATTAACACTGAAGCTTTCTTT. Its protein is CASSSIRGINTEAFF. Full variable domain (remainder filled in from reference TRBV7-8 and TRBJ1-1): GAGVSQSPRYKVAKRGQDVALRCDPISGHVSLFWYQQALGQGPEFLTYFQNEAQLDKSGLPSDRFFAERPEGSVSTLKIQRTQQEDSAVYLCASSSIRGINTEAFFGQGTRLTVV.

This clonotype has just one count. The V and J genes are TRBV20-1 and TRBJ2-3; 10 bases align to TRBD1. V dropped 4 bases and J dropped 2; count of bases not matched to a gene: 18. This CDR3 contains 19 residues. Germline V lookup: CDR1 DFQATT, CDR2 SNEGSKA (reference sequence). CDR3 region: CSATSPQERQGAFTDTQYF. CDR3 sequence (DNA): TGCAGTGCTACCAGCCCACAAGAAAGACAGGGGGCTTTCACAGATACGCAGTATTTT.

The J gene is TRBJ1-1, the V gene TRBV20-1; D gene unclear. The V gene's germline CDR1 is DFQATT and CDR2 SNEGSKA (reference sequence). V was pared by 3 bases and J by 1 base, with 9 bases between. This CDR3 region has 13 residues. For the CDR3, the DNA is TGCAGTGCTAGTCTCAGGAGGAACACTGAAGCTTTCTTT. Its translation is CSASLRRNTEAFF.

The chain links TRBV6-2 or TRBV6-3 to TRBJ2-5; possibly TRBD1 for D (5 bases). Looked up from germline, CDR1 is MNHEY and CDR2 is SVGEGT. CDR3 length equals 15 residues. V lost 7 bases to trimming and J lost 4 bases, with 19 bases between them. Here the CDR3 DNA reads TGTGCCAGCACCGTTCAGGGCAGGGTGATAGAGACCCAGTACTTC. The encoded protein is CASTVQGRVIETQYF.

This clonotype was recorded a few times. This chain connects TRBV20-1 to TRBJ1-4, with unresolved D. The CDR3 length is 15 residues. CDR1 and CDR2 from the germline V gene are DFQATT and SNEGSKA (reference sequence). Trimming left V 0 bases short and J 7 bases short, with 15 bases between. The CDR3 loop is CSARDPRRQTEKLFF. The CDR3 coding sequence is TGCAGTGCTAGAGATCCCCGGCGCCAAACTGAAAAACTGTTTTTT.

The CDR3 sequence: CASSQGKDDGYTF. CDR3 DNA: TGTGCCAGCTCACAGGGTAAAGACGATGGCTACACCTTC. This chain links TRBV18 with TRBJ1-2; D ambiguous. The CDR3 extends over 13 amino acids. V was clipped by 4 bases and J by 6 bases, with 12 bases between them. Germline V lookup: CDR1 KGHSH, CDR2 LQKENI.

Turning to this clonotype: The conserved phenylalanine or tryptophan is not found at the CDR3 terminus, so this likely reflects a read error. CDR3 residues: CASSGSGTGNTEAFL. The CDR3 DNA is TGCGCCAGCAGCGGCTCCGGGACAGGGAACACTGAAGCTTTCTTA. The chain is built from TRBV5-1 and TRBJ1-1; 8 bases match TRBD1. Germline V lookup: CDR1 SGHRS, CDR2 YFSETQ. V lost 4 bases and J lost 1; bases outside the gene matches: 6. This CDR3 region has 15 residues.

J is TRBJ1-3 and V is TRBV5-1, with TRBD1 matching 8 bases. Unmatched junction bases numbered 5, after V lost 0 bases and J lost 0 bases. The CDR3 is made up of 17 amino acids. Germline V CDR1 and CDR2: SGHRS, YFSETQ. CDR3 DNA sequence: TGCGCCAGCAGCTTGGGGACAGGGACATTCTCTGGAAACACCATATATTTT. It encodes CASSLGTGTFSGNTIYF.

The genes are TRBV29-1 and TRBJ2-3; 7 nucleotides align to TRBD2. The length of the CDR3 is 14 residues. Germline V CDR1 and CDR2: SQVTM, ANQGSEA. With V trimmed by 6 bases and J by 0 bases, 6 bases remained unmatched. The CDR3 DNA reads TGCAGCGTCCGATCTAGCGGTAGCACAGATACGCAGTATTTT. Translation gives CSVRSSGSTDTQYF.

This clonotype was found a few times. This chain connects TRBV6-1 to TRBJ1-4; D is possibly TRBD1 (5 bases). Germline V gene data show CDR1 as MNHNS and CDR2 as SASEGT. V shed 6 bases and J shed 0 bases, with 11 bases lying between them. This CDR3 region has 15 residues. The CDR3 spells CASRTGTATNEKLFF. The CDR3 DNA reads as TGTGCCAGCAGGACCGGGACCGCAACTAATGAAAAACTGTTTTTT.

This clonotype turned up a few times. The chain links TRBV20-1 to TRBJ1-1, with a weak D call TRBD1 (5 bases). Trimming left V 3 bases short and J 0 bases short, with 11 bases between. In germline, CDR1 is DFQATT, CDR2 SNEGSKA (reference sequence). The length of the CDR3 is 14 residues. In DNA form, the CDR3 reads TGCAGTGCTAGCCGGGGACGGATGAACACTGAAGCTTTCTTT. This gives the protein CSASRGRMNTEAFF.

This clonotype appeared a few times. This chain uses TRBV7-2 with TRBJ2-2; maybe TRBD2 (5 bases). Germline V CDR1 and CDR2: SGHTA, FQGNSA. V lost 4 bases, J lost 5 bases, and 14 bases lay in between. The CDR3 loop spans 15 amino acids. The CDR3 protein is CASSWADPGTGELFF. The CDR3, as DNA: TGTGCCAGCAGCTGGGCCGACCCGGGAACCGGGGAGCTGTTTTTT.

This rearrangement joins TRBV19 to TRBJ1-2; tentatively, D is TRBD1 (5 bases). V dropped 1 base and J dropped 3 bases, with 18 bases sitting between them. CDR1 is LNHDA and CDR2 is SQIVND in the germline V gene (reference sequence). CDR3 length: 17 amino acids. CDR3 loop: CASSIAPGRRGDYGYTF. The CDR3 DNA reads TGTGCCAGTAGTATAGCCCCCGGACGGCGAGGGGACTATGGCTACACCTTC.

The chain is built from TRBV6-1 and TRBJ2-5; D remains ambiguous. V was cut by 5 bases and J by 5 bases, with 18 bases left in between. The CDR3 extends over 15 amino acids. Germline V CDR1 and CDR2: MNHNS, SASEGT. CDR3 amino acids: CASSPRVGIGETQYF. The CDR3 nucleotides are TGTGCCAGCAGTCCCCGAGTGGGCATCGGGGAGACCCAGTACTTC.

The chain recombines TRBV7-2 with TRBJ2-2, with 8 bases matching TRBD2. The CDR3 consists of 16 residues. Germline V gives CDR1 SGHTA, CDR2 FQGNSA. The ends lost 2 bases at V and 1 base at J; junction bases unmatched: 3. The CDR3 DNA reads TGTGCCAGCAGCTTAACGGCGGGGGGGAACACCGGGGAGCTGTTTTTT. It codes for CASSLTAGGNTGELFF.

V usage is TRBV9 and J usage is TRBJ1-6; D unresolved. Trimming removed 0 bases at V and 6 bases at J, with 10 bases between. The V gene's germline CDR1 is SGDLS and CDR2 YYNGEE. The CDR3 runs 15 residues. CDR3 sequence (DNA): TGTGCCAGCAGCGTAGGTTGGGAGAGTAATTCACCCCTCCACTTT. Protein sequence: CASSVGWESNSPLHF. Full variable domain (rest looked up from reference TRBV9 and TRBJ1-6): DSGVTQTPKHLITATGQRVTLRCSPRSGDLSVYWYQQSLDQGLQFLIQYYNGEERAKGNILERFSAQQFPDLHSELNLSSLELGDSALYFCASSVGWESNSPLHFGNGTRLTVT.

The chain recombines TRBV27 with TRBJ2-2, with D tentatively TRBD1 or TRBD2 (6 bases each). This CDR3 contains 16 residues. From germline, CDR1 is MNHEY and CDR2 SMNVEV (reference sequence). V lost 1 base and J lost 4, with 13 bases in between. CDR3 sequence reads: CASSLWTGGGTGELFF. The CDR3 DNA reads TGTGCCAGCAGTTTATGGACCGGAGGGGGCACCGGGGAGCTGTTTTTT.

The J gene is TRBJ1-2, the V gene TRBV20-1, with D possibly TRBD1 on 5 matching bases. This CDR3 has 14 amino acids. V shed 0 bases and J shed 3 bases, with 11 bases lying between them. The V gene's germline CDR1 is DFQATT and CDR2 SNEGSKA (reference sequence). CDR3 protein: CSARDTGQHYGYTF. Written as DNA, the CDR3 is TGCAGTGCTAGAGATACCGGACAACACTATGGCTACACCTTC.

V usage is TRBV6-1 and J usage is TRBJ1-1; D uncertain. Looked up from germline, CDR1 is MNHNS and CDR2 is SASEGT. V lost 3 bases and J 6 bases, leaving 11 bases between the germline ends. The CDR3 is 13 residues long. CDR3 sequence: CASSDRQRSEAFF. Written as DNA, the CDR3 is TGTGCCAGCAGTGATAGACAACGCTCTGAAGCTTTCTTT.

This chain connects TRBV6-1 to TRBJ2-1, with D uncertain. The CDR3 covers 13 residues. Between the trimmed V and J ends, which lost 7 bases and 7 bases, there was a span of 14 bases. The V gene's germline CDR1 is MNHNS and CDR2 SASEGT. The DNA of the CDR3 is TGTGCCAGCATGGATTACCTCTTGAATGAGCAGTTCTTC. It encodes CASMDYLLNEQFF.

The chain joins TRBV19 to TRBJ1-5, with D tentatively TRBD1 (5 bases). The germline V gene encodes CDR1 LNHDA and CDR2 SQIVND (reference sequence). CDR3 length equals 14 residues. V was clipped by 9 bases and J by 7 bases, with 19 bases between them. CDR3 in DNA: TGTGCCAGCCGGGGGGACGGGGGAGAACAGCCCCAGCATTTT. It translates to CASRGDGGEQPQHF.

CDR3 DNA sequence: TGTGCCATCAGTTTCGGACCGCTTCAAGAGACCCAGTACTTC. This encodes CAISFGPLQETQYF. V usage is TRBV10-3 and J usage is TRBJ2-5, with D uncertain. Germline V gene data show CDR1 as ENHRY and CDR2 as SYGVKD. The CDR3 has 14 residues. The ends were cut back, 5 bases at V and 2 bases at J, with 12 bases in the middle.

This clonotype is categorized as medium-sized (0.01 to 0.1%). The chain recombines TRBV6-1 with TRBJ1-1, with D possibly matching TRBD1 (5 bases). V lost 8 bases and J 5 bases, leaving 12 bases between the germline ends. CDR3 length: 12 residues. Per the germline V gene, CDR1 is MNHNS and CDR2 is SASEGT. DNA for the CDR3: TGTGCCAGCGGTGGGGGGAGTACTGAAGCTTTCTTT. Amino acids: CASGGGSTEAFF.

Written as DNA, the CDR3 is TGTGCCAGCAGCATACTAGCGGGAGGGGGTGATGAGCAGTTCTTC. This codes for CASSILAGGGDEQFF. The chain links TRBV11-2 to TRBJ2-1; 13 bases fit TRBD2. The CDR3 runs to 15 residues. The V gene end was trimmed by 5 bases and the J gene end by 8 bases; junction bases not matched to a gene: 6. The germline gives CDR1 SGHAT, CDR2 FQNNGV.